These 28 T cell receptor beta chains were sequenced from one sample in a study of T cell responses to AZD1222 COVID-19 vaccine. The data were produced by immunoSEQ multiplex PCR, yet TCRdb's version contains in-frame clones alone and is incomplete. This repertoire shows 95,000 to 150,000 clones, around 84% found once; its top ten account for approximately 8.1%. Sequencing was performed on peripheral blood, taken on day 0 of AZD1222 vaccination. Receptor source: an adult in good health.

This clone appeared a few times. The genes are TRBV6-6 and TRBJ2-7, with D perhaps matching TRBD2 (6 bases). The V gene's germline CDR1 is MNHNY and CDR2 SVGAGI (reference sequence). The V end lost 7 bases, the J end lost 7 bases, and 23 bases lay between the germline ends. This CDR3 contains 15 residues. The CDR3 sequence: CASTTSRRDAGEQYF. CDR3 DNA: TGTGCCAGCACCACCTCGCGGAGGGACGCTGGAGAGCAGTACTTC.

This chain uses TRBV30 with TRBJ1-5; weak D call: TRBD1 (6 bases). Trimming took off 0 bases at V and 3 bases at J, with 15 bases between the two ends. CDR1 GTSNPN and CDR2 SVGIG come from the germline V gene (reference sequence). The CDR3 loop spans 16 amino acids. The CDR3 region has the DNA TGTGCCTGGAGTGTACTAGGGCAGGGGCTCAATCAGCCCCAGCATTTT. Protein: CAWSVLGQGLNQPQHF.

The chain uses TRBV2 and TRBJ1-1; D not certain. Trimming stripped 2 bases from V and 6 bases from J, with 13 bases between. The germline V gene encodes CDR1 SNHLY and CDR2 FYNNEI. This CDR3 comprises 14 residues. CDR3: CASSELGWGAEAFF. The CDR3 region has the DNA TGTGCCAGCAGTGAATTAGGATGGGGAGCTGAAGCTTTCTTT.

In this sample, this clone turned up a few times. CDR3 nucleotide sequence: TGTGCCAGCAGCTGGACGGCGAACACCGGGGAGCTGTTTTTT. Translation gives CASSWTANTGELFF. The chain couples TRBV7-6 to TRBJ2-2; D unclear. The CDR3 extends over 14 amino acids. From germline, CDR1 is SGHVS and CDR2 FNYEAQ. Trimming removed 4 bases at V and 0 bases at J, with 6 bases between.

This rearrangement joins TRBV10-3 to TRBJ2-1; 8 bases map to TRBD2. V shed 5 bases and J 4 bases; nucleotides not matched to a gene: 7. CDR3 size: 15 residues. Germline CDR1 reads ENHRY; CDR2 reads SYGVKD. DNA for the CDR3: TGTGCCATCAGTACACTTGCGGGGGGATACAATGAGCAGTTCTTC. It codes for CAISTLAGGYNEQFF.

The gene calls are TRBV7-9 and TRBJ2-1; D might be TRBD2 (6 bases). The germline V gene encodes CDR1 SEHNR and CDR2 FQNEAQ (reference sequence). This CDR3 comprises 17 residues. V was pared by 2 bases and J by 2 bases, with 16 bases between. The DNA for the CDR3 is TGTGCCAGCAGCTTACCCAATTGGAGGGAGACCTACAATGAGCAGTTCTTC. Translated, it gives CASSLPNWRETYNEQFF.

This clone has a single count. This rearrangement joins TRBV19 to TRBJ2-1, with 14 bases matching TRBD2. The trim removed 3 bases at V and 7 bases at J, leaving 2 bases unmatched. CDR1 and CDR2 from the germline V gene are LNHDA and SQIVND (reference sequence). CDR3 length: 15 amino acids. CDR3 sequence reads: CASSIGTSGGNEQFF. DNA for the CDR3: TGTGCCAGTAGTATCGGGACTAGCGGGGGAAATGAGCAGTTCTTC.

This chain links TRBV18 with TRBJ1-1, with a weak D call TRBD1 (6 bases). The CDR3 has 17 residues. V was clipped by 4 bases and J by 0 bases, with 18 bases between them. In germline, CDR1 is KGHSH, CDR2 LQKENI. CDR3 amino acids: CASSLHRVSSMNTEAFF. The CDR3 bases are TGTGCCAGCTCACTCCACAGGGTGTCTTCAATGAACACTGAAGCTTTCTTT.

The chain couples TRBV10-1 to TRBJ2-7; TRBD2 might be the D (6 bases). Per the germline V gene, CDR1 is WNHNN and CDR2 is SYGVQD (reference sequence). This CDR3 has 14 residues. The V end was cut by 2 bases, the J end by 5 bases, with 13 bases between. Here the CDR3 DNA reads TGCGCCAGCAGTGAGAGGCGGGATGGGGACGAGCAGTACTTC. Its translation: CASSERRDGDEQYF.

This sequence joins TRBV30 and TRBJ2-5, with 10 nucleotides matching TRBD2. V shed 4 bases, J shed 2 bases, and the junction held 4 bases outside the gene matches. The CDR3 consists of 14 residues. Germline V lookup: CDR1 GTSNPN, CDR2 SVGIG (reference sequence). For the CDR3, the DNA is TGTGCCTGGAAGGGACTAGCGAGACAAGAGACCCAGTACTTC. It is translated as CAWKGLARQETQYF.

The J gene is TRBJ2-6, the V gene TRBV10-3; no definite D call. The length of the CDR3 is 18 residues. Between the trimmed V and J ends, which lost 0 bases and 0 bases, there was a span of 12 bases. Germline CDR1 reads ENHRY; CDR2 reads SYGVKD. The DNA of the CDR3 is TGTGCCATCAGTGAGTCGAACATTACAATCTCTGGGGCCAACGTCCTGACTTTC. Translating it yields CAISESNITISGANVLTF.

This clone was seen only a few times. The chain recombines TRBV10-3 with TRBJ2-3; D gene unclear. Germline CDR1 is ENHRY and CDR2 is SYGVKD. V lost 4 bases to trimming and J lost 5 bases, with 13 bases between them. This CDR3 comprises 14 residues. DNA of the CDR3: TGTGCCATCAGTGTAGGTCAATTAGGAGATACGCAGTATTTT. Translation: CAISVGQLGDTQYF.

The rearrangement joins TRBV12-3 or TRBV12-4 to TRBJ1-1; no reliable D call. V was clipped by 5 bases and J by 1 base, with 8 bases between them. This CDR3 region has 13 residues. The DNA for the CDR3 is TGTGCCAGCAGTCCTATCCAGAACACTGAAGCTTTCTTT. Translating gives CASSPIQNTEAFF.

The table lists this clone with a count of one. The V call is TRBV19, the J call TRBJ2-7; the D call may be TRBD1 or TRBD2 (6 bases each). The CDR3 length is 13 residues. CDR1 and CDR2 (germline): LNHDA, SQIVND (reference sequence). The V gene lost 8 bases and the J gene lost 4 bases, with 15 bases spanning the gap. The CDR3 nucleotides are TGTGCCAGTCGCGGGACAAGTCTATACGAGCAGTACTTC. Its protein is CASRGTSLYEQYF.

The gene calls are TRBV29-1 and TRBJ2-7; no firm D call. The V and J ends lost 4 bases and 0 bases respectively, with 4 bases between them. CDR1 is SQVTM, CDR2 ANQGSEA, per germline. This CDR3 spans 11 amino acids. The DNA for the CDR3 is TGCAGCGTTGTAAGCTCCTACGAGCAGTACTTC. Translation gives CSVVSSYEQYF.

The rearrangement links TRBV5-1 to TRBJ2-3; TRBD2 agrees at 9 bases. The V gene's germline CDR1 is SGHRS and CDR2 YFSETQ. The V and J ends lost 4 bases and 3 bases, in that order; junction bases with no gene match: 9. This CDR3 has 16 residues. DNA of the CDR3: TGCGCCAGCAGCCCGGATAGCGGGGGAGGGACAGATACGCAGTATTTT. Amino acid sequence: CASSPDSGGGTDTQYF.

The J gene is TRBJ2-6, the V gene TRBV3-1 (or the pseudogene TRBV3-2); 9 bases are a match to TRBD1. The V segment lost 2 bases and the J segment 0 bases; nucleotides outside the gene matches: 8. Germline V gives CDR1 LGHDT, CDR2 YNNKEL (reference sequence). CDR3 size: 19 residues. CDR3 bases: TGTGCCAGCAGCCAACCGCCGGGACAGGGAATCTCTGGGGCCAACGTCCTGACTTTC. This encodes CASSQPPGQGISGANVLTF.

V and J are TRBV5-1 and TRBJ1-6; no clear D gene. Germline V gene lookup returns CDR1 SGHRS and CDR2 YFSETQ. V was shortened by 3 bases and J by 7 bases, with 20 bases between the two germline ends. The CDR3 is 17 amino acids. CDR3 sequence (DNA): TGCGCCAGCAGCTCCCAAGGGATGCAGGCCATAAATTCACCCCTCCACTTT. Its translation is CASSSQGMQAINSPLHF.

The chain combines TRBV5-1 with TRBJ2-2, with D perhaps being TRBD1 or TRBD2 (5 bases each). CDR1 is SGHRS, CDR2 YFSETQ, per germline. This CDR3 has 16 residues. V was cut by 0 bases and J by 0 bases, with 9 bases left in between. The CDR3 loop is CASSLGDGANTGELFF. The CDR3 nucleotides are TGCGCCAGCAGCTTGGGGGACGGTGCGAACACCGGGGAGCTGTTTTTT.

This chain connects TRBV11-3 to TRBJ2-2, with TRBD2 matching over 7 bases. This CDR3 contains 16 residues. Unmatched junction bases numbered 6, after V lost 1 base and J lost 4 bases. Germline CDR1 and CDR2: SGHNT and YENEEA. CDR3 region: CASSLVSGLTTGELFF. In DNA form, the CDR3 reads TGTGCCAGCAGCTTAGTTAGCGGGCTTACCACCGGGGAGCTGTTTTTT. Variable domain in full (rest from reference TRBV11-3 and TRBJ2-2): EAGVVQSPRYKIIEKKQPVAFWCNPISGHNTLYWYLQNLGQGPELLIRYENEEAVDDSQLPKDRFSAERLKGVDSTLKIQPAELGDSAVYLCASSLVSGLTTGELFFGEGSRLTVL.

CDR3 DNA: TGTGCCAGTAGTATCCCCGGACTAGTCGAGAGGAACAATGAGCAGTTCTTC. Translating it yields CASSIPGLVERNNEQFF. The chain is built from TRBV19 and TRBJ2-1; TRBD2 matches at 7 bases. V shed 3 bases and J 5 bases; nucleotides not matched to a gene: 13. The CDR3 totals 17 residues. Germline values: CDR1 LNHDA, CDR2 SQIVND (reference sequence).

This sequence joins TRBV24-1 and TRBJ1-1; 9 bases fit TRBD1. This CDR3 has 14 amino acids. Germline V gene lookup returns CDR1 KGHDR and CDR2 SFDVKD. The ends lost 7 bases at V and 1 base at J; junction bases unmatched: 3. CDR3: CATRDRGRNTEAFF. Here the CDR3 DNA reads TGTGCCACCAGAGACAGGGGGAGGAACACTGAAGCTTTCTTT.

About this clone: Germline is not matched at one junction end, which may reflect a read error. The gene calls are TRBV7-7 and TRBJ2-7; 8 bases agree with TRBD1. This CDR3 has 14 amino acids. Germline V CDR1 and CDR2: SSHAT, FNYEAQ (reference sequence). CDR3 bases: TGTGCTAGCAGCCCACTAGGACAGGGCACCGAGCAGTACTTC. Translation: CASSPLGQGTEQYF.

This clone appeared a single time. The V gene is TRBV29-1, the J gene TRBJ2-3; TRBD2 matches 9 bases. V lost 5 bases to trimming and J lost 0 bases; unmatched junction nucleotides: 6. Germline V gene sequence: CDR1 SQVTM, CDR2 ANQGSEA. The CDR3 loop spans 15 amino acids. The CDR3 is CSVRREGSSTDTQYF. The DNA for the CDR3 is TGCAGCGTTCGGCGGGAGGGCTCTAGCACAGATACGCAGTATTTT.

J is TRBJ1-2 and V is TRBV18, with 7 bases fitting TRBD1. This CDR3 contains 15 residues. V shed 2 bases, J shed 4 bases, and the junction held 7 bases outside the gene matches. Germline V gives CDR1 KGHSH, CDR2 LQKENI. The CDR3 nucleotides are TGTGCCAGCTCACCAGACGGGACAGTTTTCTATGGCTACACCTTC. Its protein product is CASSPDGTVFYGYTF.

J is TRBJ2-1 and V is TRBV19; TRBD1 matches 7 bases. The CDR3 spans 15 residues. Germline CDR1 and CDR2: LNHDA and SQIVND (reference sequence). Trimming cost V 6 bases and J 9 bases; bases outside gene matches: 14. CDR3 bases: TGTGCCAGTAGGACCCCGACAGGGTTTGGGGGTGAGCAGTTCTTC. Residues: CASRTPTGFGGEQFF.

The J gene is TRBJ2-5, the V gene TRBV19, with D possibly being TRBD2 (6 bases). The CDR3 consists of 14 residues. V lost 1 base and J lost 5, with 11 bases in between. Germline V gene sequence: CDR1 LNHDA, CDR2 SQIVND (reference sequence). The CDR3 here is CASSIAGVRETQYF. The CDR3 DNA is TGTGCCAGTAGTATAGCGGGGGTCCGGGAGACCCAGTACTTC.

The rearrangement joins TRBV6-2 or TRBV6-3 to TRBJ2-7, with D perhaps matching TRBD2 (5 bases). Germline assignment: CDR1 MNHEY and CDR2 SVGEGT. The CDR3 is 11 residues long. V lost 3 bases, J lost 7 bases, and 7 bases lay in between. The CDR3 DNA reads TGTGCCAGCAGTTATCAGCGGGAGCAGTACTTC. It yields the protein CASSYQREQYF.